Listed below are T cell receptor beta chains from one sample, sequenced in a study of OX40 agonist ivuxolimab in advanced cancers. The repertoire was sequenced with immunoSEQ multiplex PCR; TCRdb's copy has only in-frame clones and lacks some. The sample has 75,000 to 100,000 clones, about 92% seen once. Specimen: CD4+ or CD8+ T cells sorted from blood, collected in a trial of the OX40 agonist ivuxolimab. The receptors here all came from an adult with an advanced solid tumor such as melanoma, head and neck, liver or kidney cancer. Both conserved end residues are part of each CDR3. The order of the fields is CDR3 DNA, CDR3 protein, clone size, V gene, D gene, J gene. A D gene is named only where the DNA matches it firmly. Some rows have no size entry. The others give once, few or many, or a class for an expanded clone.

DNA: TGCGCCAGCAGCCTACAGATCGACAGTTACAATGAGCAGTTCTTC
CDR3: CASSLQIDSYNEQFF
size: NA
V: TRBV4-1
D: NA
J: TRBJ2-1

DNA: TGCGCCAGCAGCCCGCGGACTGCCCAAAGGTACAATGAGCAGTTCTTC
CDR3: CASSPRTAQRYNEQFF
size: NA
V: TRBV4-3
D: NA
J: TRBJ2-1

DNA: TGCGCCAGCAGCCAAGAAGGAGGGCCGGGCAATCAGCCCCAGCATTTT
CDR3: CASSQEGGPGNQPQHF
size: once
V: TRBV4-3
D: NA
J: TRBJ1-5

DNA: TGCGCCAGCAGCGTCAGGGGTAGCACTGAAGCTTTCTTT
CDR3: CASSVRGSTEAFF
size: NA
V: TRBV5-1
D: NA
J: TRBJ1-1

DNA: TGTGCCACCCAACAGGGGAACACTGAAGCTTTCTTT
CDR3: CATQQGNTEAFF
size: few
V: TRBV6-1
D: NA
J: TRBJ1-1

DNA: TGTGCCAGCAGCGCTACAGATACGCAGTATTTT
CDR3: CASSATDTQYF
size: NA
V: TRBV7-3
D: NA
J: TRBJ2-3

DNA: TGTGCCAGCAGTGTTATGGGGGCTCCCAACGAGCAGTACTTC
CDR3: CASSVMGAPNEQYF
size: once
V: TRBV6-5
D: NA
J: TRBJ2-7

DNA: TGTGCCACCAGCAACCCAGGGACCTCCTACGAGCAGTACTTC
CDR3: CATSNPGTSYEQYF
size: NA
V: TRBV15
D: NA
J: TRBJ2-7

DNA: TGTGCCAGCAGTCCATACCCCGGGGGGCGCTTTAACCGCTACGAGCAGTACTTC
CDR3: CASSPYPGGRFNRYEQYF
size: NA
V: TRBV27
D: NA
J: TRBJ2-7

DNA: TGTGCCAGCAGCGCGACCGGGACAGTCATGGACGAGCAGTACTTC
CDR3: CASSATGTVMDEQYF
size: NA
V: TRBV9
D: TRBD1
J: TRBJ2-7

DNA: TGCGCCAGCAGTGTACTAGCGGGAGACTACGAGCAGTACTTC
CDR3: CASSVLAGDYEQYF
size: NA
V: TRBV10-1
D: TRBD2
J: TRBJ2-7

DNA: TGCGCCAGCAGCCAAGGGACAGGGGGCTCTGGAAACACCATATATTTT
CDR3: CASSQGTGGSGNTIYF
size: NA
V: TRBV4-1
D: TRBD1
J: TRBJ1-3

DNA: TGTGCCAGCACCTTGGCGAGAAGGAGCTCTGGAAACACCATATATTTT
CDR3: CASTLARRSSGNTIYF
size: NA
V: TRBV19
D: NA
J: TRBJ1-3

DNA: TGTGCCAGCAGCGTAAGTCAGGGGCTCTCCTACGAGCAGTACTTC
CDR3: CASSVSQGLSYEQYF
size: NA
V: TRBV9
D: NA
J: TRBJ2-7

DNA: TGTGCCAGCGGTCCAGGGGCGGGACTCTACGAGCAGTACTTC
CDR3: CASGPGAGLYEQYF
size: NA
V: TRBV2
D: NA
J: TRBJ2-7

DNA: TGTGCCAGCAGCGTAGCATTCGGGAAACCCACAGATACGCAGTATTTT
CDR3: CASSVAFGKPTDTQYF
size: NA
V: TRBV9
D: NA
J: TRBJ2-3

DNA: TGCGCCAGCAGTAAAACAGATCCCACAGATACGCAGTATTTT
CDR3: CASSKTDPTDTQYF
size: NA
V: TRBV10-1
D: NA
J: TRBJ2-3

DNA: TGTGCCAGCAGCTTCGGGACCACCTACGAGCAGTACTTC
CDR3: CASSFGTTYEQYF
size: few
V: TRBV13
D: NA
J: TRBJ2-7

DNA: TGTGCCAGCAGCTCCAACCAGGGACTAGCCAAAAACATTCAGTACTTC
CDR3: CASSSNQGLAKNIQYF
size: NA
V: TRBV13
D: NA
J: TRBJ2-4

DNA: TGTGCCAGCAGCTTTGGAGGGCCCCTCTATGGCTACACCTTC
CDR3: CASSFGGPLYGYTF
size: NA
V: TRBV11-2
D: NA
J: TRBJ1-2

DNA: TGTGCTAGTGGTTTGGTCGTGAGGGAGACCCAGTACTTC
CDR3: CASGLVVRETQYF
size: once
V: TRBV12-5
D: NA
J: TRBJ2-5

DNA: TGTGCCAGTAGTCCGTCGGGCATCGAGGGTCAAGAGACCCAGTACTTC
CDR3: CASSPSGIEGQETQYF
size: NA
V: TRBV19
D: NA
J: TRBJ2-5

DNA: TGTGCCAGCAGTGGACTAGCGGGTACCCCCTACGAGCAGTACTTC
CDR3: CASSGLAGTPYEQYF
size: NA
V: TRBV2
D: TRBD2
J: TRBJ2-7

DNA: TGCGCCAGCAGAGCTAGCGGGAGGCAAGAGACCCAGTACTTC
CDR3: CASRASGRQETQYF
size: NA
V: TRBV5-1
D: TRBD2
J: TRBJ2-5

DNA: TGTGCCAGCAGCCACCAGCGGGGGCGGGTAAATACGCAGTATTTT
CDR3: CASSHQRGRVNTQYF
size: NA
V: TRBV9
D: TRBD2
J: TRBJ2-3

DNA: TGTGCCAGCAGCTTAGAACAGGGGTCCCACAAGAATGAGCAGTTCTTC
CDR3: CASSLEQGSHKNEQFF
size: NA
V: TRBV7-6
D: TRBD1
J: TRBJ2-1

DNA: TGTGCCTGGAGATACAGGTGGAACACTGAAGCTTTCTTT
CDR3: CAWRYRWNTEAFF
size: NA
V: TRBV30
D: NA
J: TRBJ1-1

DNA: TGTGCCAGCAGCCCCCGACCCTCGAACACTGAAGCTTTCTTT
CDR3: CASSPRPSNTEAFF
size: NA
V: TRBV9
D: NA
J: TRBJ1-1

DNA: TGTGCCAGCAGTAAAGACAGGGGAGGTTATGAAAAACTGTTTTTT
CDR3: CASSKDRGGYEKLFF
size: NA
V: TRBV6-5
D: TRBD1
J: TRBJ1-4

DNA: TGTGCCAGCAGTGAAGCGGGACGTGGGGGCAGCCGGGGGGAGCAGTACTTC
CDR3: CASSEAGRGGSRGEQYF
size: NA
V: TRBV6-1
D: NA
J: TRBJ2-7

DNA: TGTGCCAGCAGCTTAGTAGGGGGAGCTGGGGCCAACGTCCTGACTTTC
CDR3: CASSLVGGAGANVLTF
size: once
V: TRBV11-2
D: NA
J: TRBJ2-6

DNA: TGTGCCAGCAGTCCCACCAGCCGAGGGACAGGGAAGGGGACTAACTATGGCTACACCTTC
CDR3: CASSPTSRGTGKGTNYGYTF
size: NA
V: TRBV27
D: TRBD1
J: TRBJ1-2

DNA: TGTGCCAGCAGCTTGGGCCATTCATCAGGGGTGGGCTATGGCTACACCTTC
CDR3: CASSLGHSSGVGYGYTF
size: NA
V: TRBV13
D: NA
J: TRBJ1-2

DNA: TGTGCCAGCAGTTCCCCACTCCACGGAGCCTACAATGAGCAGTTCTTC
CDR3: CASSSPLHGAYNEQFF
size: NA
V: TRBV27
D: NA
J: TRBJ2-1

DNA: TGTGCCAGCAGCGGGAAAGGGGGGGATGGCTACACCTTC
CDR3: CASSGKGGDGYTF
size: NA
V: TRBV9
D: NA
J: TRBJ1-2

DNA: TGCGCCAGCAGCCAAGATAGGACAGGGGGCTACGAGCAGTACTTC
CDR3: CASSQDRTGGYEQYF
size: NA
V: TRBV4-1
D: TRBD1
J: TRBJ2-7

DNA: TGTGCTAGTGGTTTGGGCAGCGTTAACTCCTACGAGCAGTACTTC
CDR3: CASGLGSVNSYEQYF
size: NA
V: TRBV12-5
D: NA
J: TRBJ2-7

DNA: TGTGCCAGCTCACCTGCAGGGCTTGACACTGAAGCTTTCTTT
CDR3: CASSPAGLDTEAFF
size: NA
V: TRBV18
D: NA
J: TRBJ1-1

DNA: TGTGCCAGCACCCCAGGGGGTAGCAATCAGCCCCAGCATTTT
CDR3: CASTPGGSNQPQHF
size: NA
V: TRBV2
D: TRBD1
J: TRBJ1-5

DNA: TGTGCCTGGAGTGCCCAGGAGCCCCCGGGTACGCAGTATTTT
CDR3: CAWSAQEPPGTQYF
size: NA
V: TRBV30
D: NA
J: TRBJ2-3

DNA: TGTGCCAGCAGCCAGCGACAGGGGGGGAATGAGCAGTTCTTC
CDR3: CASSQRQGGNEQFF
size: NA
V: TRBV14
D: TRBD1
J: TRBJ2-1

DNA: TGTGCCAGCGGCTACTATGGCTACACCTTC
CDR3: CASGYYGYTF
size: NA
V: TRBV2
D: NA
J: TRBJ1-2